What follows are 13 T cell receptor beta chains derived from one specimen sequenced in a study of cytomegalovirus exposure and HLA in healthy donors (dated by TCRdb to the late 2010s). The library was built by means of the immunoSEQ multiplex PCR assay. TCRdb re-hosts the immuneACCESS table, in-frame sequences only. Its copies lack some clones; in the studies checked, an unresolved V gene accounts for under half of them, and the cause for the rest is not known. The sample table contains more than 45,000 clones; only one count was recorded for roughly 89% of them. Together, the top ten hold roughly 15% of the sample. The specimen sequenced was PBMCs. The receptors come from a woman under 30 in good health and CMV-seronegative.

This clone was recorded once. This sequence joins TRBV10-3 and TRBJ2-1; 7 bases are a match to TRBD2. Looked up from germline, CDR1 is ENHRY and CDR2 is SYGVKD. The length of the CDR3 is 15 residues. V trimming: 2 bases; J trimming: 2 bases; junction bases outside the gene matches: 3. CDR3 residues: CAISEPGGTYNEQFF. The CDR3 region has the DNA TGTGCCATCAGTGAGCCCGGGGGGACCTACAATGAGCAGTTCTTC.

The chain combines TRBV5-6 with TRBJ2-7; D gene uncertain. The CDR3 length is 14 residues. The V gene lost 1 base and the J gene lost 0 bases, with 8 bases spanning the gap. Germline assignment: CDR1 SGHDT and CDR2 YYEEEE. CDR3 sequence reads: CASSLLGASYEQYF. CDR3 nucleotides: TGTGCCAGCAGCTTGCTCGGAGCCTCCTACGAGCAGTACTTC.

The chain has TRBV11-2 and TRBJ2-5; 7 nucleotides align to TRBD2. CDR3 length: 13 residues. The V and J ends lost 7 bases and 1 base, in that order; junction bases with no gene match: 3. Germline V gene sequence: CDR1 SGHAT, CDR2 FQNNGV. CDR3 nucleotides: TGTGCCAGCACCTGGACTAGCCAAGAGACCCAGTACTTC. Translating gives CASTWTSQETQYF.

The V and J genes are TRBV7-9 and TRBJ1-1; no definite D call. The CDR3 extends over 13 amino acids. V was pared by 5 bases and J by 1 base, with 8 bases between. Germline values: CDR1 SEHNR, CDR2 FQNEAQ (reference sequence). The CDR3 DNA is TGTGCCAGCAGCCTCCAGTCGAACACTGAAGCTTTCTTT. Translated: CASSLQSNTEAFF.

This chain connects TRBV7-8 to TRBJ2-1; the match to TRBD2 covers 11 bases. The CDR3 covers 16 residues. V gave up 4 bases and J gave up 7 bases; unmatched junction bases: 9. CDR1 and CDR2 (germline): SGHVS, FQNEAQ. CDR3 loop: CASSSQTSGIGNEQFF. Written as DNA, the CDR3 is TGTGCCAGCAGCTCCCAGACTAGCGGGATTGGTAATGAGCAGTTCTTC.

The chain uses TRBV28 and TRBJ1-1; 7 bases agree with TRBD1. This CDR3 comprises 15 residues. The germline gives CDR1 MDHEN, CDR2 SYDVKM. The ends lost 2 bases at V and 5 bases at J; junction bases unmatched: 8. CDR3: CASSLTDRATTEAFF. In nucleotides, the CDR3 is TGTGCCAGCAGTTTAACAGACAGGGCTACTACTGAAGCTTTCTTT.

The chain uses TRBV6-6 and TRBJ2-3, with a possible D match to TRBD1 (6 bases). The CDR3 length is 16 residues. Trimming took off 6 bases at V and 2 bases at J, with 18 bases between the two ends. Germline loops: CDR1 MNHNY, CDR2 SVGAGI (reference sequence). CDR3 bases: TGTGCCAGCAGAAAACCGGTCCCAGGGGTCACAGATACGCAGTATTTT. Translation gives CASRKPVPGVTDTQYF.

This clone occurred a few times. The chain couples TRBV7-2 to TRBJ2-3; 9 positions match TRBD1. Losses at the gene ends were 1 base for V and 8 bases for J; bases not matched to a gene: 7. CDR3 length: 15 amino acids. Germline V CDR1 and CDR2: SGHTA, FQGNSA. The CDR3 bases are TGTGCCAGCAGCTTAGACGGACAGGGGTGGGGTACGCAGTATTTT. It encodes CASSLDGQGWGTQYF.

The V and J genes are TRBV29-1 and TRBJ2-2, with a possible D match to TRBD1 (6 bases). The germline V and J ends were trimmed by 3 bases and 2 bases, with 13 bases remaining between them. This CDR3 region has 15 residues. Germline V lookup: CDR1 SQVTM, CDR2 ANQGSEA. This CDR3 is CSVELGHLNTGELFF. DNA of the CDR3: TGCAGCGTTGAGTTGGGACACCTTAACACCGGGGAGCTGTTTTTT.

The chain has TRBV28 and TRBJ2-7, with 7 bases aligning to TRBD2. There are 14 residues in the CDR3. Unmatched junction bases numbered 4, after V lost 2 bases and J lost 3 bases. Germline CDR1 and CDR2: MDHEN and SYDVKM. CDR3 sequence: CASSLGGGFYEQYF. The CDR3 coding sequence is TGTGCCAGCAGTTTAGGGGGGGGGTTCTACGAGCAGTACTTC.

The rearrangement uses TRBV2 and TRBJ2-7; D remains unclear. The CDR3 spans 14 residues. V was trimmed by 0 bases and J by 6 bases, leaving 12 bases between them. CDR1 is SNHLY and CDR2 is FYNNEI in the germline V gene. CDR3 in amino acids: CASSEASRVGEQYF. CDR3 DNA: TGTGCCAGCAGTGAAGCGTCGAGAGTCGGCGAGCAGTACTTC.

This clone was detected only a few times. The genes are TRBV11-2 and TRBJ2-1; D might be TRBD1 (5 bases). Trimming left V 1 base short and J 2 bases short, with 12 bases between. This CDR3 comprises 16 residues. The germline V gene has CDR1 SGHAT and CDR2 FQNNGV. The CDR3 nucleotides read TGTGCCAGCAGCTTAGGGGGCGGAGTGGCCTACAATGAGCAGTTCTTC. Translated, it gives CASSLGGGVAYNEQFF. Full variable domain (missing parts from reference TRBV11-2 and TRBJ2-1): EAGVAQSPRYKIIEKRQSVAFWCNPISGHATLYWYQQILGQGPKLLIQFQNNGVVDDSQLPKDRFSAERLKGVDSTLKIQPAKLEDSAVYLCASSLGGGVAYNEQFFGPGTRLTVL.

The V call is TRBV6-1, the J call TRBJ1-1; no firm D call. The CDR3 runs to 13 residues. V was shortened by 5 bases and J by 0 bases, with 7 bases between the two germline ends. Germline loops: CDR1 MNHNS, CDR2 SASEGT. The CDR3 DNA reads TGTGCCAGCAGTCCTCAGTTGAACACTGAAGCTTTCTTT. It encodes CASSPQLNTEAFF.